This T cell receptor beta chain was retrieved from a study of cytomegalovirus exposure and HLA in healthy donors (dated by TCRdb to about 2017). About the investigation overall: An earlier analysis of approximately 600 of the donors reported 276 Gb of sequence data and 117 million unique TCR beta sequences from 150 million to 200 million T cells. An early release that covered 500 to 800 HLA-typed donors contained about 300 gigabases of sequencing data and about 93 million unique TCR sequences. The genetic ancestry cluster associated with self-reported Caucasian donors included about 84% of the 398 genotyped donors. The study aimed to test whether signatures of past pathogen exposure could be identified by cataloging public T cell receptors. The T cell repertoires of 666 subjects were profiled by immunosequencing and related to cytomegalovirus serostatus. A separate validation cohort of 90 to 150 different subjects was used in addition to the approximately 640-subject first cohort. High-throughput TCR immunosequencing, statistical association of individual TCRs with disease status, and machine learning were combined to predict cytomegalovirus infection status. In a later analysis, previously published TCR beta repertoires from 550 to 750 donors were re-analyzed and high-resolution HLA genotyping was added so that TCR occurrence patterns could be studied. Rather than drawing on any new phenotypic data, the later analysis identified candidate immune exposures from TCR beta sequences and the way those sequences occurred across donors. In an earlier analysis of about 590 of the donors, high-throughput TCR beta sequencing was used to judge whether each TCR beta V gene segment behaved as functional or pseudogenic. Donor age, sex, ethnicity and CMV serostatus were compiled alongside the repertoire data. A later genetic analysis took genome-wide SNP genotypes for about 55% of the 666 donors and used that subset as a discovery cohort. Every discovery cohort repertoire had been produced on one sequencing platform. Class I and class II HLA loci were covered by the typing at four-digit resolution. The number of donors typed differed by locus, with roughly 629-640 for A, B, C, DRB1 and DQB1, around 560 for DQA1, 600 to 610 for DPA1, and 472 for DPB1. Because of strong linkage in the cohort, four to six DR-DQ haplotypes were treated as single units for association and clustering. On average, 235,054 unique TCR beta nucleotide sequences were sequenced per donor among about 400 genotyped donors of the cohort, with approximately 18% of those sequences being non-productive.

What the work shows at the level of the full study, not this receptor alone: The classifier was reported to diagnose cytomegalovirus status with high specificity and sensitivity in both the original and validation cohorts. In a later analysis, over 15,000 TCR beta sequences were associated with specific HLA alleles at a false discovery rate of 0.05. Three of the identified cytomegalovirus-associated TCR beta chains were confirmed in vitro to be specific for cytomegalovirus antigens. Only TCR beta chains were sequenced in this cohort, and the absence of alpha or paired-chain data limited detectable features. Most CMV-associated TCR beta chains appeared to be HLA-restricted in a later analysis, and the HLA associations seemed to be driven largely by CMV exposure. In a later analysis, the rate of TCR association differed among HLA loci, with DRB1 alleles having the most associated TCRs and HLA-C alleles having the fewest. Correlated functional status among segregating V segments might reflect linkage disequilibrium, but an unknown experimental factor could not be ruled out. When HLA alleles, especially DR and DQ, strongly co-occurred, attributing TCR associations to individual alleles was difficult. A further reported finding was that TCR beta sequences accurately predicted the HLA-A and HLA-B alleles for most subjects in the first cohort. In a later genetic analysis, a missense DCLRE1C variant was associated with V-gene and J-gene trimming of TCR beta chains, and the association was replicated in an independent cohort. Because counts were too low, around 18 rarely observed V segments, including chromosome 9 orphons, were left out of the earlier analysis of some 600 of the donors. Roughly uniform sequencing depth across donors was assumed in presence/absence analyses, although this assumption may not hold. According to a later genetic analysis, donors in an Asian-associated ancestry cluster had fewer N-insertions in productive TCRs than the approximately 630-donor mean. A cluster of highly shared sequence variants was judged likely to represent a technical artifact of the sequencing pipeline. The only immune exposure information available for the cohort was CMV serostatus. The study listed 164 TCR beta chains as associated with cytomegalovirus. Some IMGT-functional V segments, including TRBV6-2 and TRBV6-3, could not be told apart with the 87-base-pair reads, so those segments were excluded. A later analysis found that HLA-associated TCR beta chains were more clonally expanded and had lower generation probabilities than equally common non-associated chains. In an earlier analysis of about 600 of the donors, most TCR beta V segments appeared in productive rearrangements about 90% or about 30% of the time, broadly matching IMGT annotations. While some public TCRs were present in many individuals, most TCR sequences turned up only very rarely across donors. Because some donors lacked HLA typing at each locus, the association tests relied only on the typed subset. In a later analysis, several top co-occurrence clusters were reported to appear linked to parvovirus B19, influenza, CMV and Epstein-Barr virus. The authors suggested that the approach could potentially be generalized to other disease states and immunological phenotypes.

In the germline V gene, CDR1 corresponds to SGHAT and CDR2 to FQNNGV. The CDR3 spans 18 residues, from the cysteine through the phenylalanine. Only the CDR3 part of the read is kept: 54 bases, read in frame from the first base. V ends up 3 bases short and J 0 bases short, with an unmatched junction base count of 5. The cohort comprised some 730 healthy bone marrow donors. Cohort members were all nominally healthy when sampled, although unrecorded immune exposures were likely present. The donor tested CMV seronegative and was one of the 352 seronegative cohort members. A peripheral blood sample was provided by each donor, and peripheral blood mononuclear cells were used for TCR beta sequencing. The Qiagen DNeasy Blood Extraction Kit was used to extract genomic DNA from the blood cell samples. The library was obtained by the immunoSEQ multiplex PCR assay. A mixture of 60 forward primers for TCR Vbeta segments and 13 reverse primers for TCR Jbeta segments was used in the multiplex PCR. Amplification of the CDR3 region of rearranged TCR beta genes was performed with a multiplex PCR assay on genomic DNA. The amplified TCR beta libraries were sequenced on the Illumina HiSeq System as 87-base-pair reads. Per the original workflow: A later analysis tallied 80 million to 95 million unique TCR beta chains across the 550 to 850 repertoires, and around 10 million of those chains were shared by two or more donors. A nearest-neighbor algorithm error-corrected the raw reads and collapsed the reads into unique sequences, merging closely related sequences to remove PCR and sequencing errors. To assign V, D and J gene segments, CDR3 sequences were aligned to IMGT reference sequences. For a sequence to be retained, a match of at least six nucleotides was required to both a V gene segment and a J gene segment. A rearrangement was called productive if the CDR3 had no stop codons and remained in frame with V and J, and every other rearrangement was called non-productive. Following IMGT convention, CDR3 was defined as the stretch from the second conserved V-encoded cysteine up to the conserved J-encoded phenylalanine. The earlier analysis of 500 to 650 of the donors excluded any sequence lacking an unambiguous match to a single V gene segment. An earlier analysis of several hundred of the donors called V segments functional above 56.7% productive rearrangements and segregating when the between-donor standard deviation exceeded 5%. To diagnose cytomegalovirus status from the catalog of TCR beta chain sequences, a statistical classification framework was built. A later analysis assigned V and J genes by comparing TCR nucleotide sequences with IMGT/GENE-DB human TR gene sequences. In a later analysis, CDR3 sequences and most-parsimonious VDJ recombination scenarios were assigned using the TCRdist pipeline. In a later analysis, each TCR beta chain was defined by its CDR3 amino acid sequence together with its V-gene family, and reads lacking a unique V-gene family were excluded. A later analysis removed 592 highly shared, low-generation-probability nucleotide sequences to deal with suspected cross-contamination and a sequencing artifact. A later analysis calculated a clonal expansion index for each public chain from normalized within-repertoire ranks of inferred template counts. In a later analysis, generation probabilities were computed with a VDJ recombination model fitted to out-of-frame rearrangements, and the resulting probabilities were checked against IGoR. In a later analysis, TCR-TCR, TCR-HLA and TCR-CMV co-occurrence was scored with hypergeometric tests, and a repertoire-size bias correction was applied to TCR pairs. To estimate false discovery rates, a later analysis permuted the HLA or CMV assignments 20 times. In a later analysis, co-occurring TCRs were grouped with DBSCAN, and TCRdist sequence similarity was added when clustering was performed within HLA-allele-positive subsets. For co-occurrence clustering, repertoires with fewer than 30,000 or more than 120,000 public chains were excluded, along with four or five repertoires with anomalous nucleotide sharing. Here the immuneACCESS table is served through TCRdb, limited to in-frame sequences with V and J called. Missing clones are a known gap in these copies; in checked studies unresolved V genes cover under half, and the rest lacks a known reason. V, J and clone size reflect that table, while D and trimming were determined from the DNA. A total of about 230,000 clones appear in this sample, more than 75% of them only once. The top ten constitute 0.24% of the sample.

As for this clone: Its antigen has not been determined. No qualities accompany the bases; no much larger clone lies one base away.

The rearrangement joined TRBV11-2 to TRBJ2-6; 10 junctional bases match TRBD2. The sequencing sample was made of PBMCs. The clonotype originates from a girl aged 2-9 years in good health and CMV-seronegative. The CDR3 reads as follows: CASSFLAGATSGANVLTF. In nucleotides, the sequence is TGTGCCAGCAGCTTTCTAGCGGGGGCTACCTCTGGGGCCAACGTCCTGACTTTC.